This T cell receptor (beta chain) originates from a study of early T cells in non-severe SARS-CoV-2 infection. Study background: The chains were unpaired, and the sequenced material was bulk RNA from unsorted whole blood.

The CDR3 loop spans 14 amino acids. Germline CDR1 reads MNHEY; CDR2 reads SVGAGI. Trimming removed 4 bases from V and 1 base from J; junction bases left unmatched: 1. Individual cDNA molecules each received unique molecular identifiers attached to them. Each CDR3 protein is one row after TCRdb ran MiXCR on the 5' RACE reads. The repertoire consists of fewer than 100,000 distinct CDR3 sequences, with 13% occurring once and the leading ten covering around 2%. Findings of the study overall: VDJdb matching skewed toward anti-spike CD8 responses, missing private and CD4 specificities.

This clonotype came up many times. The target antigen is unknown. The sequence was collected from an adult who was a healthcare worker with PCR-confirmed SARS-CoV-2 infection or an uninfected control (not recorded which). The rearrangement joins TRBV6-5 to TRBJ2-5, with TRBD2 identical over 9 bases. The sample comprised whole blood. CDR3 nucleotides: TGTGCCAGCAGTTTAGCGGGGGCCCAAGAGACCCAGTACTTC. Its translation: CASSLAGAQETQYF.